This T cell receptor (beta chain) was documented in a study of cytomegalovirus exposure and HLA in healthy donors. Comments on this clone: What it recognizes is unknown.

Study outcomes and limitations: A missense variant in DCLRE1C was later tied to TCR beta V- and J-gene trimming.

V lost 0 bases, J lost 4 bases, and 8 bases stayed unmatched. CDR3 size: 17 residues. Germline V gives CDR1 LGHNA, CDR2 YSLEER. PCR amplification relied on 60 Vbeta primers (plus 13 Jbeta primers). Sequencing used immunoSEQ multiplex PCR; TCRdb keeps in-frame clones, though not all of them. The top ten hold more than 4% of the sample, which has some 140,000 clones, roughly 89% seen once. Material: PBMCs. The TCR originated in a woman younger than 45 in good health and CMV-seronegative. The chain carries TRBV4-3 and TRBJ2-5; 10 bases are shared with TRBD2. CDR3 loop: CASSQDRRLAGAETQYF. CDR3 in DNA: TGCGCCAGCAGCCAAGATCGTCGGCTAGCGGGGGCAGAGACCCAGTACTTC.